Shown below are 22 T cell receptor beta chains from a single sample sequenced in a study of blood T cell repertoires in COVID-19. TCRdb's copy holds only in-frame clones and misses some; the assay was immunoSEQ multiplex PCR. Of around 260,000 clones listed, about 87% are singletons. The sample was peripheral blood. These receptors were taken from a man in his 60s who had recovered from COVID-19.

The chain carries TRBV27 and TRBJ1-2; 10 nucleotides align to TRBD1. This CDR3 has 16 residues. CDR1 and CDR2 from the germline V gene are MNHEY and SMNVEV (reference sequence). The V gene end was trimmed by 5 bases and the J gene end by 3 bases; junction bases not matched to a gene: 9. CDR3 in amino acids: CASSKYPGQGHYGYTF. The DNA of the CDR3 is TGTGCCAGCAGTAAATATCCGGGACAGGGGCACTATGGCTACACCTTC.

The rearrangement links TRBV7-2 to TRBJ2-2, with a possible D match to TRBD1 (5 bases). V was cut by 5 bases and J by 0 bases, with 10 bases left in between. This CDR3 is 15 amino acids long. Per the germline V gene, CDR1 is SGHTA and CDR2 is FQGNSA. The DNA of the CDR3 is TGTGCCAGCAGCCGTGGGGCCTCGAACACCGGGGAGCTGTTTTTT. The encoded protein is CASSRGASNTGELFF.

Written as DNA, the CDR3 is TGTGCCAGCAGCTTAGTGGGGTCGCGGGCGAACGAGCAGTACTTC. Translating gives CASSLVGSRANEQYF. V usage is TRBV11-2 and J usage is TRBJ2-7, with D possibly matching TRBD2 (5 bases). The CDR3 totals 15 residues. The germline gives CDR1 SGHAT, CDR2 FQNNGV. V was pared by 1 base and J by 5 bases, with 15 bases between. Complete variable domain (other parts from reference TRBV11-2 and TRBJ2-7): EAGVAQSPRYKIIEKRQSVAFWCNPISGHATLYWYQQILGQGPKLLIQFQNNGVVDDSQLPKDRFSAERLKGVDSTLKIQPAKLEDSAVYLCASSLVGSRANEQYFGPGTRLTVT.

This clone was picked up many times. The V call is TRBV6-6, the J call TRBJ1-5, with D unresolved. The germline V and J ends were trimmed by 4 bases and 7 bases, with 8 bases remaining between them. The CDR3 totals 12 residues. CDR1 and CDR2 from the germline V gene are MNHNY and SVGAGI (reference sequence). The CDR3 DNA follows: TGTGCCAGCAGTTGGGAGGCGCAGCCCCAGCATTTT. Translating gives CASSWEAQPQHF.

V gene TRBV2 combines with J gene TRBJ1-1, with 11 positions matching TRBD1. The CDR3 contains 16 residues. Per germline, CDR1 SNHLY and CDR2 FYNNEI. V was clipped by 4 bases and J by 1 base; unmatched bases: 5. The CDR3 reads CASSARTGGGNTEAFF. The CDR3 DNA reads TGTGCCAGCAGTGCGAGGACAGGGGGCGGGAACACTGAAGCTTTCTTT.

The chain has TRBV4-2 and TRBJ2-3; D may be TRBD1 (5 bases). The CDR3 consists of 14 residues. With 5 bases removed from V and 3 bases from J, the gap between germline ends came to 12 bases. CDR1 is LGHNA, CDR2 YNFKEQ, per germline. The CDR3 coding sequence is TGTGCCAGCAGCGCAGGGTCTGAAACAGATACGCAGTATTTT. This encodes CASSAGSETDTQYF.

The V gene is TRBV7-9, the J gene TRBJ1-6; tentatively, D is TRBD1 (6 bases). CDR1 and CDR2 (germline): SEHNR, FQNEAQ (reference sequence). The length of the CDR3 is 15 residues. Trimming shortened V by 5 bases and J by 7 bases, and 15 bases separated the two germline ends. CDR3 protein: CASSRQEIPNSPLHF. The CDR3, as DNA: TGTGCCAGCAGCAGACAGGAAATACCGAATTCACCCCTCCACTTT.

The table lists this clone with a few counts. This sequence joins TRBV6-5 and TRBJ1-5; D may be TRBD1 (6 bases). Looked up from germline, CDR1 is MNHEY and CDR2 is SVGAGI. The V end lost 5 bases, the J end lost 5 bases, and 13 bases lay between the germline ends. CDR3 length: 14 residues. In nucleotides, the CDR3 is TGTGCCAGCAGTCGAACAGGGATCGATCAGCCCCAGCATTTT. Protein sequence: CASSRTGIDQPQHF.

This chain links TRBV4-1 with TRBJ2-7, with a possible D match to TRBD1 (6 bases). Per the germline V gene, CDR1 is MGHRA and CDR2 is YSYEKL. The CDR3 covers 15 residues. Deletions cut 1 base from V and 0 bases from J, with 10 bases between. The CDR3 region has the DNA TGCGCCAGCAGCCAAGTTACAGGGTACTCCTACGAGCAGTACTTC. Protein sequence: CASSQVTGYSYEQYF.

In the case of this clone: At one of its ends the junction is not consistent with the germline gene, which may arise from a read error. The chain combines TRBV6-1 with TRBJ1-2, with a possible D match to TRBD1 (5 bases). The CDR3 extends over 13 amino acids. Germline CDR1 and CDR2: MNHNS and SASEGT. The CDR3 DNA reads TGTGCCAGCACTGAAAGGGGCCTCTATGGCTACACCTTC. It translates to CASTERGLYGYTF.

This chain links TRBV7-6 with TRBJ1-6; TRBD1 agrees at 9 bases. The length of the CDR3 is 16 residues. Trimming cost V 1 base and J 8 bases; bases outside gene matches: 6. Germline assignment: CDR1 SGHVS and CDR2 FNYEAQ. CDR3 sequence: CASSLDGQGRDSPLHF. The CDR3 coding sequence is TGTGCCAGCAGCTTAGACGGACAGGGGCGCGATTCACCCCTCCACTTT.

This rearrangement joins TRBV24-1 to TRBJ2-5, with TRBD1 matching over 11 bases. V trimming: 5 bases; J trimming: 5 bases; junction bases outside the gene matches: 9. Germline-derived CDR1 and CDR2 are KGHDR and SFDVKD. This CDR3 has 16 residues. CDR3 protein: CATSASGQGAAETQYF. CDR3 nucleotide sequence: TGTGCCACCAGTGCCTCTGGACAGGGGGCTGCGGAGACCCAGTACTTC.

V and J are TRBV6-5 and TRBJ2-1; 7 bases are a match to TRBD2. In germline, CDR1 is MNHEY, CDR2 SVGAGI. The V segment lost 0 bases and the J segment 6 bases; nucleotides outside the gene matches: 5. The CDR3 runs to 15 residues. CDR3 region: CASSYSVERGNEQFF. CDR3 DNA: TGTGCCAGCAGTTACTCCGTCGAGCGGGGCAATGAGCAGTTCTTC.

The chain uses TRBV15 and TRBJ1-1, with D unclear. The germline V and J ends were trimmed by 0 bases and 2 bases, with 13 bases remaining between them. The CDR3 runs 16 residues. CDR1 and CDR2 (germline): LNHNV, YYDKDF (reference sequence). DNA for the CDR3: TGTGCCACCAGCAGAGATCTGTTGCAGATAAACACTGAAGCTTTCTTT. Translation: CATSRDLLQINTEAFF.

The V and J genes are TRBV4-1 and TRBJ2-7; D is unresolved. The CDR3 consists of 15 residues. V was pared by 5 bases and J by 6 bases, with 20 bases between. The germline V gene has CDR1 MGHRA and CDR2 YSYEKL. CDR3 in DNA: TGCGCCAGCAGCAAAAGAGGTATCGAGGTCGGCGAGCAGTACTTC. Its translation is CASSKRGIEVGEQYF.

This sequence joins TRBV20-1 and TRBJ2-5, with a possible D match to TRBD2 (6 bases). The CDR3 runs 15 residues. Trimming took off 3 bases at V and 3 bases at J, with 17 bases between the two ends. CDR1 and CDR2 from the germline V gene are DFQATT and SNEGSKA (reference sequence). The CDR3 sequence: CSASGGGRLKETQYF. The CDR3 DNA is TGCAGTGCTAGTGGGGGTGGGAGGTTGAAAGAGACCCAGTACTTC.

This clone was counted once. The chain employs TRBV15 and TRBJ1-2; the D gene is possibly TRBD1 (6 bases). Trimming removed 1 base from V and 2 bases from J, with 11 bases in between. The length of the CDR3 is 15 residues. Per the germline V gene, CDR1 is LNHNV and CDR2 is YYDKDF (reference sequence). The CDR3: CATSRGDIGNYGYTF. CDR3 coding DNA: TGTGCCACCAGCAGAGGGGACATTGGAAACTATGGCTACACCTTC.

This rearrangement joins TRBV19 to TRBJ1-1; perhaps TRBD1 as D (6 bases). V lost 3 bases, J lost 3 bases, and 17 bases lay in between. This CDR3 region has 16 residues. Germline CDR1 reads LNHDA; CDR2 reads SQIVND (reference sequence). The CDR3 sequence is CASSILPGGRDTEAFF. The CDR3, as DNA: TGTGCCAGTAGTATTTTACCGGGGGGCAGGGACACTGAAGCTTTCTTT.

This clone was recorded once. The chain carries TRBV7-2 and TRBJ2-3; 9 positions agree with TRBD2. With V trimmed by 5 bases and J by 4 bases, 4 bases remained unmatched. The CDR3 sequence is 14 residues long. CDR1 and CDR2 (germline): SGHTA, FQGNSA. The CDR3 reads CASSPTSGSDTQYF. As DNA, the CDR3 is TGTGCCAGCAGCCCTACTAGCGGGTCAGATACGCAGTATTTT.

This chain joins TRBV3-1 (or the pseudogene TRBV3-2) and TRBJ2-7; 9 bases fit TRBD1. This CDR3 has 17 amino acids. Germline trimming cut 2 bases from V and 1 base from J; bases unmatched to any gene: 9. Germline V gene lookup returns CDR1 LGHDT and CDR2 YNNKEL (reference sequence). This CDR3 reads CASSQPLGTGFSYEQYF. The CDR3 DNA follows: TGTGCCAGCAGCCAACCCCTCGGGACAGGGTTTTCCTACGAGCAGTACTTC.

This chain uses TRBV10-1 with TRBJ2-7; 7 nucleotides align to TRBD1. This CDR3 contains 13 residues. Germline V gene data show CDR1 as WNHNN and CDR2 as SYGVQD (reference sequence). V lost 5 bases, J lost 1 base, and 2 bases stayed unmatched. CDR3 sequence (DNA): TGCGCCAGCAGTCAGGACAGGTCCTACGAGCAGTACTTC. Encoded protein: CASSQDRSYEQYF.

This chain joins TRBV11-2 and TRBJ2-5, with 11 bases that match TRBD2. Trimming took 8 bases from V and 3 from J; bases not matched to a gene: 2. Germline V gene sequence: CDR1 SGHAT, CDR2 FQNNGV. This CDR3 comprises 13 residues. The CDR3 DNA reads TGTGCCAGCGGTAGCGGGGGGGAAGAGACCCAGTACTTC. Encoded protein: CASGSGGEETQYF. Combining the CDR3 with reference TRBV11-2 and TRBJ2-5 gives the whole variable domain EAGVAQSPRYKIIEKRQSVAFWCNPISGHATLYWYQQILGQGPKLLIQFQNNGVVDDSQLPKDRFSAERLKGVDSTLKIQPAKLEDSAVYLCASGSGGEETQYFGPGTRLLVL.